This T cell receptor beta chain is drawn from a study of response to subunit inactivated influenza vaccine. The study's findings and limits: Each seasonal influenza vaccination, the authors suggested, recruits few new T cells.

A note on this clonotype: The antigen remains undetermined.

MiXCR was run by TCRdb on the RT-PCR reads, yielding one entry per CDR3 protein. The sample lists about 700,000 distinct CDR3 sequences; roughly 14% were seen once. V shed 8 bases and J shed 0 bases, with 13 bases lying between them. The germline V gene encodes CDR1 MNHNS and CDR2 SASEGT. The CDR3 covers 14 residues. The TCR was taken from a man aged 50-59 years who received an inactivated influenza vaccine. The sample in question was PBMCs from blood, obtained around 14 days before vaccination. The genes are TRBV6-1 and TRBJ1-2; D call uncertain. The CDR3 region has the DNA TGTGCCAGCCGGGAGCCAGGATCTAACTATGGCTACACCTTC. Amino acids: CASREPGSNYGYTF.